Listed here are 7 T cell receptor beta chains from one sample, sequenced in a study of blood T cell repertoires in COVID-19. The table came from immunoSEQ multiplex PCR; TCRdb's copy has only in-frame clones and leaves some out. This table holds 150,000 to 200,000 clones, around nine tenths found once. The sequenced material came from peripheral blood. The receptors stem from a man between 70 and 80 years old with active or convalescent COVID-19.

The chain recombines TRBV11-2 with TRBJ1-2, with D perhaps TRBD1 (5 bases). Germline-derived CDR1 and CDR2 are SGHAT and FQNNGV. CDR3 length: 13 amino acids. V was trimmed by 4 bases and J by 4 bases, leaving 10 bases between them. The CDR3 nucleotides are TGTGCCAGCAGCTCGGACACAGTCTATGGCTACACCTTC. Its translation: CASSSDTVYGYTF.

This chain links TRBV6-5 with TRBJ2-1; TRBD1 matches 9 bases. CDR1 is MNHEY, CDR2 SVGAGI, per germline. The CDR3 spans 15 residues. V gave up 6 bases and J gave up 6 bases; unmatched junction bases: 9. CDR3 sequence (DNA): TGTGCCAGCAGGCCACAGGGGGCAGCGGGCAATGAGCAGTTCTTC. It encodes CASRPQGAAGNEQFF.

The CDR3, as DNA: TGCGCCAGCAGCTTGGCCGGCTCTAGACAGGGGGGTGAGCAGTACTTC. Amino acid sequence: CASSLAGSRQGGEQYF. This chain links TRBV5-1 with TRBJ2-7, with 9 bases matching TRBD1. J gave up 7 bases and V 0 bases, and 11 bases lay outside the gene matches. CDR3 size: 16 residues. CDR1 and CDR2 (germline): SGHRS, YFSETQ.

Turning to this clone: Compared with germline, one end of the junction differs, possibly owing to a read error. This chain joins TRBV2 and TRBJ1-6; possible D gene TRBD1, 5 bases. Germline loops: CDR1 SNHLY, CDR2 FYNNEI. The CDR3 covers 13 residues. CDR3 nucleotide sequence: TGTGCCGGCAGAGACAGTCCGGCCTCACCCCTCCACTTT. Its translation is CAGRDSPASPLHF.

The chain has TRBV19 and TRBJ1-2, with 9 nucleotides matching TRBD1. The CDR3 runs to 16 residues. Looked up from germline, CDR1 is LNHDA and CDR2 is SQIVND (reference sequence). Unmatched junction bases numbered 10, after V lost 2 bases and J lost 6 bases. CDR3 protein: CASSIYPTGTGNGYTF. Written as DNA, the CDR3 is TGTGCCAGTAGTATATATCCTACTGGGACAGGGAATGGCTACACCTTC.

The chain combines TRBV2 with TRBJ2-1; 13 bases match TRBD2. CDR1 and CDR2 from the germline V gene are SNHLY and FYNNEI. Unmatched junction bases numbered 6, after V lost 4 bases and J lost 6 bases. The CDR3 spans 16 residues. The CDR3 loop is CASSGRTSGRGNEQFF. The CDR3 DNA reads TGTGCCAGCAGTGGCCGGACTAGCGGGAGAGGCAATGAGCAGTTCTTC.

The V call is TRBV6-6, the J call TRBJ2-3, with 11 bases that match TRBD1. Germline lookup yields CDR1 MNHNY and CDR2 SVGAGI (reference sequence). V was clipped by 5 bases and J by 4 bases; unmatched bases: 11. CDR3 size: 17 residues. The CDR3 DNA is TGTGCCAGCAGTCTCCTCGGACAGGGGGCGGTGGCAGATACGCAGTATTTT. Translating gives CASSLLGQGAVADTQYF.